The source of this T cell receptor (beta chain) is a study of T cell repertoires in ileal Crohn's disease. Looking at the study overall: At postoperative colonoscopy, neoterminal ileum biopsies were taken as M6.

TCRdb's copy holds only in-frame clones and misses some; the assay was immunoSEQ multiplex PCR. This sample has under 6,000 clones, with roughly 74% found just once. Documented time point: neoterminal ileum biopsy at postoperative endoscopy, about 6 months after surgery. Germline V gene sequence: CDR1 LNHDA, CDR2 SQIVND (reference sequence). With 3 bases removed from V and 9 bases from J, the gap between germline ends came to 8 bases. The CDR3 consists of 11 residues. This chain joins TRBV19 and TRBJ2-5; D not certain. This receptor was taken from an adult with Crohn's disease. Sample: ileal tissue. As DNA, the CDR3 is TGTGCCAGTAGTATTCGAGGTTCCCAGTACTTC. It yields the protein CASSIRGSQYF.